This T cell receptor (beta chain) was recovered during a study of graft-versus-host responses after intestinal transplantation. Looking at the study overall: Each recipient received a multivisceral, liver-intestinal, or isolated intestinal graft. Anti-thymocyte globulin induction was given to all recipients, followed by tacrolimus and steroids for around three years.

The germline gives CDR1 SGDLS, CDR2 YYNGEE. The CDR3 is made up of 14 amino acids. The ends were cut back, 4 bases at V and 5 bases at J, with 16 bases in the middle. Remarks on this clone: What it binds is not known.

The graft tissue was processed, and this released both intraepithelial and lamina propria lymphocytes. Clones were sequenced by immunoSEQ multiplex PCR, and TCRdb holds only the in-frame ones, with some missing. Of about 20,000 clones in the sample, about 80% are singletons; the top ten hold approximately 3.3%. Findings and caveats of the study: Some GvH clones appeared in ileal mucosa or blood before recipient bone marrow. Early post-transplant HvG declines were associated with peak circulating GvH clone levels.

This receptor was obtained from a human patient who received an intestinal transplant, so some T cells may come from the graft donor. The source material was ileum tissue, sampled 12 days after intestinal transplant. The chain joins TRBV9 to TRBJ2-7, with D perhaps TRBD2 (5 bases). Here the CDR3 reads CASSPPVGGHEQYF. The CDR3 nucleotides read TGTGCCAGCAGCCCCCCTGTTGGAGGCCACGAGCAGTACTTC.